This T cell receptor beta chain is from a study of T cell responses to AZD1222 COVID-19 vaccine. Findings and limits, study-wide: Repertoires were sampled only after the peak T cell response. Close to half of spike-specific TCRs reportedly recognize unmutated variant regions.

Combined were second doses at about 4 or about 12 weeks. CDR1 is ENHRY and CDR2 is SYGVKD in the germline V gene. The CDR3 extends over 12 amino acids. V lost 7 bases and J lost 10; bases outside the gene matches: 8. The repertoire was sequenced with immunoSEQ multiplex PCR; TCRdb's copy has only in-frame clones and lacks some. This table holds more than 100,000 clones, roughly nine tenths found once. Points on this clone: Its target is not known.

The material sequenced was peripheral blood, taken 28 days after the second AZD1222 dose. This receptor was taken from an adult who received the AZD1222 COVID-19 vaccine. The chain has TRBV10-3 and TRBJ1-1, with 8 positions matching TRBD1. CDR3 nucleotide sequence: TGTGCCATCAAGGCTGGGGACAGGACAGCTTTCTTT. It specifies CAIKAGDRTAFF.